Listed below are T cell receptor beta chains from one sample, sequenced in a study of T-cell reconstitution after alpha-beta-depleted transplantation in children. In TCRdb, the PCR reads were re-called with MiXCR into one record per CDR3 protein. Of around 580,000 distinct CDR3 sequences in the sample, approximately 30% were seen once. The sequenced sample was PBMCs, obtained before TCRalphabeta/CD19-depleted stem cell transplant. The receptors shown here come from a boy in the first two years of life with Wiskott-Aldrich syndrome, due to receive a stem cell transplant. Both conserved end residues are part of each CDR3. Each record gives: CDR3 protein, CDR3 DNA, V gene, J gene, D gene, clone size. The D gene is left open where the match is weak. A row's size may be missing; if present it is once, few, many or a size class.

CASSLRALPDGLYEQYF	TGCGCCAGCAGCTTGAGAGCCCTACCGGACGGACTCTACGAGCAGTACTTC	TRBV5-1	TRBJ2-7	.	few
CSATPGQMNTEAFF	TGCAGTGCTACCCCGGGACAGATGAACACTGAAGCTTTCTTT	TRBV20-1	TRBJ1-1	TRBD1	.
CASSYTQVSGANVLTF	TGTGCCAGCAGTTACACACAGGTCTCTGGGGCCAACGTCCTGACTTTC	TRBV6-5	TRBJ2-6	.	.
CASSRSHNQPQHF	TGTGCCAGCAGCCGATCCCACAATCAGCCCCAGCATTTT	TRBV6-6	TRBJ1-5	.	.
CASSQDVRDGNIQYF	TGTGCCAGCAGCCAAGATGTCCGGGACGGGAACATTCAGTACTTC	TRBV4-2	TRBJ2-4	.	few
CASSFLSGAHTGELFF	TGTGCCAGCAGTTTTTTGTCAGGGGCGCACACCGGGGAGCTGTTTTTT	TRBV28	TRBJ2-2	.	.
CSVWGFSGIGGELFF	TGCAGCGTTTGGGGATTTAGCGGGATAGGCGGGGAGCTGTTTTTT	TRBV29-1	TRBJ2-2	TRBD2	.
CASNDGGTGTQYF	TGTGCCAGCAATGACGGAGGAACAGGGACCCAGTACTTC	TRBV25-1	TRBJ2-5	.	.
CASSLGTGNYNTGELFF	TGCGCCAGCAGCTTGGGGACAGGGAATTATAACACCGGGGAGCTGTTTTTT	TRBV5-1	TRBJ2-2	TRBD1	.
CASSYRSKQYF	TGTGCCAGCAGTTACCGCAGTAAGCAGTACTTC	TRBV6-2/TRBV6-3	TRBJ2-7	.	.
CASSTQQGFSTEAFF	TGCGCCAGCAGCACACAACAGGGATTTAGCACTGAAGCTTTCTTT	TRBV5-1	TRBJ1-1	.	many
CASSLAKGVGTEAFF	TGTGCCAGCAGCTTAGCGAAGGGAGTCGGGACTGAAGCTTTCTTT	TRBV7-8	TRBJ1-1	.	.
CASSSGLAGSSETQYF	TGTGCCAGCAGCTCTGGACTAGCGGGAAGTTCAGAGACCCAGTACTTC	TRBV7-2	TRBJ2-5	TRBD2	.
CASSPSENGELFF	TGCGCCAGCAGCCCTTCGGAGAACGGGGAGCTGTTTTTT	TRBV5-1	TRBJ2-2	.	.
CATSRDPVTGELFF	TGTGCCACCAGCAGAGATCCGGTTACCGGGGAGCTGTTTTTT	TRBV15	TRBJ2-2	.	once
CASSFGRDFWAFF	TGTGCCAGCAGCTTCGGACGGGACTTTTGGGCTTTCTTT	TRBV11-2	TRBJ1-1	.	.